Sequencing of this T cell receptor (beta chain) was carried out in a study of vaccination and CD4 T cells after COVID-19. About the research overall: In the convalescent cohort, there were six males and four females, two of them Hispanic. A CEFX pool, an HIV-1 Nef pool, or else no peptide went into the control cultures. Study-wide results and limits: Going from approximately 21 to 40, median SARS-CoV-2-reactive clonotypes did not rise significantly.

There are a few counts of this clonotype. Its target is unknown. An Oncomine TCR Beta short-read assay was used to sequence the DNA from cultured CD4+ T cells. TCRdb analysed the PCR reads with MiXCR anew, one entry per CDR3 protein. The data contain around 14,000 distinct CDR3 sequences, 50% to 55% of them singletons. The treatment is: roughly 11-day PBMC culture with coronavirus spike peptide pools or control peptides (ViraFEST assay). The CDR3 is made up of 15 amino acids. The germline V gene encodes CDR1 MNHNS and CDR2 SASEGT. V dropped 0 bases and J dropped 5 bases, with 13 bases sitting between them.

The sequenced sample was CD4+ T cells from blood, cultured in vitro. This TCR came from a human donor who had recovered from COVID-19. This chain uses TRBV6-1 with TRBJ1-2, with a tentative D call TRBD1 (5 bases). The CDR3 spells CASSEAGQITYGYTF. CDR3 in DNA: TGTGCCAGCAGTGAAGCGGGGCAGATCACGTATGGCTACACCTTC.